This is a list of T cell receptor beta chains from one sample in a study of T cell repertoires in cytomegalovirus infection. What these receptors recognize is not known. A single record per CDR3 protein comes from TCRdb applying MiXCR to the reads. The data contain some 940,000 distinct CDR3 sequences, around 30% of them seen just once; the ten biggest clones take up 11% to 15%. This specimen was cultured CD8+ T cells from PBMCs, taken from culture after CMV antigen stimulation. The source of these receptors is a human donor in good health (CMV status not recorded). Some clones in this sample may be carry-over from other donors' samples. CDR3s include the opening cysteine and the closing phenylalanine or tryptophan. The order of the fields is D gene, clone size, J gene, V gene, CDR3 DNA, CDR3 protein. D genes are given only for firm matches. Not every row has a clone size; where given, it reads once, few, many or a size class.

TRBD1,.,TRBJ1-3,TRBV7-6,TGTGCCAGCAGCTTGAAGACAGGGGGCTCTGGAAACACCATATATTTT,CASSLKTGGSGNTIYF
.,once,TRBJ1-6,TRBV6-1,TGTGCCAGCAACGACAGACACTCCTATAATTCACCCCTCCACTTT,CASNDRHSYNSPLHF
TRBD2,many,TRBJ2-2,TRBV7-6,TGTGCCAGCAGCTTACTTGCTAGCGGAACGAACACCGGGGAGCTGTTTTTT,CASSLLASGTNTGELFF
TRBD2,many,TRBJ2-1,TRBV7-2,TGTGCCAGCAGCTCCGCGTTGCGGGGGGGCCGCAATGAGCAGTTCTTC,CASSSALRGGRNEQFF
.,.,TRBJ1-2,TRBV7-6,TGTGCCAGCAGCCTAAGCCGGGACCCACTTACCTTC,CASSLSRDPLTF
.,few,TRBJ2-5,TRBV20-1,TGCAGTGCTAGAGGGATCGAGGACTCTCAAGAGACCCAGTACTTC,CSARGIEDSQETQYF
TRBD1,.,TRBJ1-4,TRBV18,TGTGCCAGCTCACCGAGCAGGGGGCGCCGTGAAAAACTGTTTTTT,CASSPSRGRREKLFF
TRBD1,.,TRBJ2-1,TRBV5-1,TGCGCCAGCAGGCCGGGACAGGGCCGCAATGAGCAGTTCTTC,CASRPGQGRNEQFF
.,many,TRBJ1-5,TRBV27,TGTGCCAGCAGTTTATCGGTTAGCAATCAGCCCCAGCATTTT,CASSLSVSNQPQHF
.,.,TRBJ2-2,TRBV10-3,TGTGCCATCAGTGAGCCTCCTGGGGAGTCCGGGGAGCTGTTTTTT,CAISEPPGESGELFF
.,.,TRBJ1-1,TRBV7-9,TGTGCCAGCAGCTTATACGGGGGGGACACTGAAGCTTTCTTT,CASSLYGGDTEAFF
TRBD2,few,TRBJ2-7,TRBV5-5,TGTGCCAGCGCTTTGACCCGGGGGAGGGACGAGCAGTACTTC,CASALTRGRDEQYF
.,many,TRBJ1-1,TRBV6-5,TGTGCCAGCAGTTACTCGGAGGGAGGGGGCACTGAAGCTTTCTTT,CASSYSEGGGTEAFF
.,.,TRBJ2-1,TRBV7-9,TGTGCCGGCAGCCACGACTGGCTCTGGGACAATGAGCAGTTCTTC,CAGSHDWLWDNEQFF
.,.,TRBJ1-2,TRBV6-6,TGTGCCAGCAGTTACTCGCAAGCCTCTGAAGTGCCCTATGGCTACACCTTC,CASSYSQASEVPYGYTF
TRBD2,once,TRBJ2-7,TRBV4-2,TGTGCCAGCAGCCAAGACAAGCGGGGGAGCTCCTACGAGCAGTACTTC,CASSQDKRGSSYEQYF
.,.,TRBJ1-5,TRBV7-4,TGTGTCAGCAGCCTAGACAATCAGCCCCAGCATTTT,CVSSLDNQPQHF
.,few,TRBJ2-7,TRBV27,TGTGCCAGCAGTTTCCGGGGGCACTCCTACGAGCAGTACTTC,CASSFRGHSYEQYF
.,.,TRBJ2-3,TRBV27,TGTGCCAGCAGTTTATGGGCGTACGGAGATACGCAGTATTTT,CASSLWAYGDTQYF
TRBD2,.,TRBJ2-5,TRBV7-9,TGTGCCAGCAGCTCTACTAGCGTTTCGGGTGAGACCCAGTACTTC,CASSSTSVSGETQYF
.,many,TRBJ2-1,TRBV20-1,TGCAGTGCCTCACAGGGCTCCTACAATGAGCAGTTCTTC,CSASQGSYNEQFF
.,.,TRBJ1-2,TRBV5-5,TGTGCCAGCAGCTTGGCCTGGGGGACCGGCTATGGCTACACCTTC,CASSLAWGTGYGYTF
.,many,TRBJ1-5,TRBV7-2,TGTGCCAGCAGCCAATATTTTCTTAGCAATCAGCCCCAGCATTTT,CASSQYFLSNQPQHF
TRBD1,.,TRBJ2-1,TRBV7-9,TGTGCCAGCAGCCCCTACGGACAGGGGGTTAGCAATGAGCAGTTCTTC,CASSPYGQGVSNEQFF
.,.,TRBJ2-7,TRBV10-3,TGTGCCATCAGAGACGTAGGAAATTACTACGAGCAGTACTTC,CAIRDVGNYYEQYF
.,few,TRBJ1-4,TRBV6-6,TGTGCCAGCAGCCCCGGGATCCTTAATGAAAAACTGTTTTTT,CASSPGILNEKLFF
TRBD1,.,TRBJ1-4,TRBV6-6,TGTGCCAGCAGTCCAGGGGGGGACCCGGAGAGTGCGACTAATGAAAAACTGTTTTTT,CASSPGGDPESATNEKLFF
.,.,TRBJ2-6,TRBV6-1,TGTGCCAGCATTGAAGCCAGGCAGCTAGCCCTCTGGAAGTTCGCCTCTGGGGCCAACGTCCTGACTTTC,CASIEARQLALWKFASGANVLTF
.,few,TRBJ1-5,TRBV7-2,TGTGCCAGCAGCTTAATAGACGGACAGCCCCAGCATTTT,CASSLIDGQPQHF
.,.,TRBJ2-3,TRBV7-8,TGTGCCAGCAGCTTAGCGTCCTGGGATACGCAGTATTTT,CASSLASWDTQYF
TRBD2,.,TRBJ2-2,TRBV15,TGTGCCACCAGCAGAGATAGACTAGCGGGGGTCACCGGGGAGCTGTTTTTT,CATSRDRLAGVTGELFF
.,.,TRBJ2-3,TRBV12-3/TRBV12-4,TGTGCCAGCAGTTTGGGGAGGAGGTACCGGGATACGCAGTATTTT,CASSLGRRYRDTQYF
TRBD2,.,TRBJ2-5,TRBV7-3,TGTGCCAGCAGCACGGGACTAGGGGACGAGACCCAGTACTTC,CASSTGLGDETQYF
TRBD1,many,TRBJ2-7,TRBV7-6,TGTGCCAGCGGGACAGGGATCTACGAGCAGTACTTC,CASGTGIYEQYF
TRBD1,.,TRBJ1-1,TRBV5-1,TGCGCCAGCAGCTCAGGACAGGGGTTGGGTGAAGCTTTCTTT,CASSSGQGLGEAFF
TRBD1,.,TRBJ2-2,TRBV7-6,TGTGCCAGCACTGTGACAGGGACAAACACCGGGGAGCTGTTTTTT,CASTVTGTNTGELFF
.,.,TRBJ2-2,TRBV7-7,TGTGCTATTCAGGGTGCAGAGGACACCGGGGAGCTGTTTTTT,CAIQGAEDTGELFF
.,.,TRBJ1-4,TRBV29-1,TGCAGCGTTATGTTTATTCGGGAGGGGCGTGCAACTAATGAAAAACTGTTTTTT,CSVMFIREGRATNEKLFF
.,few,TRBJ1-1,TRBV27,TGTGCCAGCAGTTTCAGCATTAACACTGAAGCTTTCTTT,CASSFSINTEAFF